The 21 T cell receptor beta chains below all came from one sample that was sequenced in a study of shared clonotypes between healthy human individuals. TCRdb's copy holds only in-frame clones and misses some; the assay was immunoSEQ multiplex PCR. The profile shows some 1 million clones, under 80% of them singletons. Sequencing used memory CD4+ T cells sorted from blood. The subset is: CD45RA-negative fraction. The receptors stem from a man between 18 and 29 years old in good health.

The chain couples TRBV19 to TRBJ2-5, with 8 bases lining up with TRBD1. Trimming took 4 bases from V and 2 from J; bases not matched to a gene: 3. The CDR3 spans 14 residues. CDR1 is LNHDA, CDR2 SQIVND, per germline (reference sequence). CDR3 in DNA: TGTGCCAGTAGTAGCGGACAGGGTCAAGAGACCCAGTACTTC. Translating it yields CASSSGQGQETQYF.

The chain employs TRBV19 and TRBJ2-3; no clear D. The CDR3 has 14 amino acids. Per the germline V gene, CDR1 is LNHDA and CDR2 is SQIVND (reference sequence). Deletions cut 6 bases from V and 5 bases from J, with 15 bases between. The CDR3 is CASREHGVGDTQYF. CDR3 in DNA: TGTGCCAGTAGAGAACATGGGGTGGGAGATACGCAGTATTTT.

V gene TRBV28 combines with J gene TRBJ2-3; tentatively, D is TRBD2 (5 bases). The CDR3 is 13 amino acids. Germline V gene sequence: CDR1 MDHEN, CDR2 SYDVKM. Trimming shortened V by 6 bases and J by 7 bases, and 14 bases separated the two germline ends. The CDR3 DNA reads as TGTGCCAGCAGCTGGGTTAGCGTACATACGCAGTATTTT. Translated, it gives CASSWVSVHTQYF.

The rearrangement uses TRBV6-5 and TRBJ2-7; D gene uncertain. Germline-derived CDR1 and CDR2 are MNHEY and SVGAGI. This CDR3 is built from 14 residues. Trimming cost V 2 bases and J 3 bases, with 11 bases left between them. The CDR3 reads CASSYPGRNYEQYF. Written as DNA, the CDR3 is TGTGCCAGCAGTTACCCCGGACGGAACTACGAGCAGTACTTC.

V is TRBV27 and J is TRBJ2-5; 9 bases fit TRBD2. The CDR3 has 15 residues. Germline CDR1 and CDR2: MNHEY and SMNVEV (reference sequence). The J segment lost 5 bases and the V segment lost 5 bases, leaving 9 bases of the junction unmatched. The CDR3 sequence: CASSPSRGGVETQYF. The CDR3 DNA is TGTGCCAGCAGTCCCTCGCGGGGGGGAGTGGAGACCCAGTACTTC.

The V call is TRBV2, the J call TRBJ1-2; no clear D gene. CDR1 is SNHLY, CDR2 FYNNEI, per germline. The CDR3 covers 13 residues. Between the trimmed V and J ends, which lost 9 bases and 6 bases, there was a span of 17 bases. Here the CDR3 reads CARQVAGGDGYTF. The CDR3 DNA sequence: TGTGCCAGGCAGGTGGCGGGTGGCGATGGCTACACCTTC.

This clone was seen a few times. The CDR3 spells CAWGKTGTRNTGELFF. CDR3 coding DNA: TGTGCCTGGGGAAAAACCGGGACGAGGAACACCGGGGAGCTGTTTTTT. The rearrangement links TRBV30 to TRBJ2-2; D may match TRBD1 or TRBD2 (5 bases each). The CDR3 is 16 residues long. Trimming took off 5 bases at V and 1 base at J, with 17 bases between the two ends. Germline V gives CDR1 GTSNPN, CDR2 SVGIG (reference sequence). Variable domain in full (rest from reference TRBV30 and TRBJ2-2): SQTIHQWPATLVQPVGSPLSLECTVEGTSNPNLYWYRQAAGRGLQLLFYSVGIGQISSEVPQNLSASRPQDRQFILSSKKLLLSDSGFYLCAWGKTGTRNTGELFFGEGSRLTVL.

This clone was seen a handful of times. V gene TRBV19 combines with J gene TRBJ1-5; D is unresolved. V was shortened by 4 bases and J by 4 bases, with 14 bases between the two germline ends. This CDR3 region has 15 residues. Germline V CDR1 and CDR2: LNHDA, SQIVND (reference sequence). Here the CDR3 reads CASSSSAVVNQPQHF. The CDR3 DNA sequence: TGTGCCAGTAGTAGTTCCGCGGTAGTAAATCAGCCCCAGCATTTT.

The V and J genes are TRBV11-3 and TRBJ1-1; D possibly corresponds to TRBD1 (5 bases). Germline V gene lookup returns CDR1 SGHNT and CDR2 YENEEA. The CDR3 is 15 amino acids. V was trimmed by 3 bases and J by 0 bases, leaving 11 bases between them. CDR3 DNA: TGTGCCAGCAGCTTTGGGGCGGCCGTGAACACTGAAGCTTTCTTT. Encoded protein: CASSFGAAVNTEAFF.

In the case of this clone: Other DNA sequences in the same sample also yield this CDR3. The chain has TRBV19 and TRBJ1-1; a possible D gene is TRBD1 (5 bases). The CDR3 runs 13 residues. V lost 4 bases and J 5 bases, leaving 11 bases between the germline ends. Germline V gives CDR1 LNHDA, CDR2 SQIVND (reference sequence). CDR3 region: CASSRREGTEAFF. In DNA, the CDR3 is TGTGCCAGTAGTAGACGCGAGGGGACTGAAGCTTTCTTT. The complete variable domain, with remaining parts taken from reference TRBV19 and TRBJ1-1, reads DGGITQSPKYLFRKEGQNVTLSCEQNLNHDAMYWYRQDPGQGLRLIYYSQIVNDFQKGDIAEGYSVSREKKESFPLTVTSAQKNPTAFYLCASSRREGTEAFFGQGTRLTVV.

V and J are TRBV18 and TRBJ2-7; maybe TRBD1 (6 bases). V lost 3 bases and J lost 6, with 18 bases in between. The CDR3 contains 15 residues. Germline V gives CDR1 KGHSH, CDR2 LQKENI. CDR3 sequence: CASSPQEQGSGEQYF. CDR3 nucleotide sequence: TGTGCCAGCTCACCTCAGGAGCAGGGGTCGGGCGAGCAGTACTTC.

The V call is TRBV19, the J call TRBJ2-5; tentatively, D is TRBD2 (7 bases). CDR3 size: 15 residues. The V end was cut by 4 bases, the J end by 4 bases, with 16 bases between. The germline V gene has CDR1 LNHDA and CDR2 SQIVND (reference sequence). CDR3 amino acids: CASSTRFRGAETQYF. The CDR3 DNA reads as TGTGCCAGTAGTACCCGTTTTCGGGGGGCAGAGACCCAGTACTTC. The full variable domain, its missing parts supplied by reference TRBV19 and TRBJ2-5, is DGGITQSPKYLFRKEGQNVTLSCEQNLNHDAMYWYRQDPGQGLRLIYYSQIVNDFQKGDIAEGYSVSREKKESFPLTVTSAQKNPTAFYLCASSTRFRGAETQYFGPGTRLLVL.

V and J are TRBV7-8 and TRBJ2-3, with unresolved D. CDR3 length: 13 amino acids. CDR1 is SGHVS, CDR2 FQNEAQ, per germline. Trimming cost V 5 bases and J 3 bases, with 9 bases left between them. This CDR3 reads CASSPQVTDTQYF. The DNA for the CDR3 is TGTGCCAGCAGCCCTCAGGTGACAGATACGCAGTATTTT. Drawing the rest from reference TRBV7-8 and TRBJ2-3, the complete variable domain is GAGVSQSPRYKVAKRGQDVALRCDPISGHVSLFWYQQALGQGPEFLTYFQNEAQLDKSGLPSDRFFAERPEGSVSTLKIQRTQQEDSAVYLCASSPQVTDTQYFGPGTRLTVL.

CDR3 sequence: CASSLAFPRDRDLMKQYF. The CDR3 DNA reads as TGCGCCAGCAGCTTGGCGTTTCCCCGGGACAGAGACTTAATGAAGCAGTACTTC. The rearrangement links TRBV5-1 to TRBJ2-7; 7 bases fit TRBD1. V lost 0 bases to trimming and J lost 8 bases; unmatched junction nucleotides: 20. The CDR3 length is 18 residues. Germline-derived CDR1 and CDR2 are SGHRS and YFSETQ.

V and J are TRBV10-3 and TRBJ1-2, with D unresolved. The V end was cut by 0 bases, the J end by 4 bases, with 9 bases between. This CDR3 contains 14 residues. Per the germline V gene, CDR1 is ENHRY and CDR2 is SYGVKD. The chain's CDR3 is CAISESEITYGYTF. In DNA form, the CDR3 reads TGTGCCATCAGTGAGTCTGAAATAACCTATGGCTACACCTTC.

This chain links TRBV5-8 with TRBJ1-5; no firm D call. Looked up from germline, CDR1 is SGHTS and CDR2 is YDEGEE. The CDR3 sequence is 16 residues long. V dropped 4 bases and J dropped 0 bases, with 14 bases sitting between them. This CDR3 is CASSPRVRLSNQPQHF. The CDR3, as DNA: TGTGCCAGCAGCCCTCGGGTTAGGCTTAGCAATCAGCCCCAGCATTTT.

The V gene is TRBV29-1, the J gene TRBJ2-3, with D perhaps matching TRBD1 (5 bases). V lost 4 bases, J lost 0 bases, and 8 bases lay in between. Germline assignment: CDR1 SQVTM and CDR2 ANQGSEA. This CDR3 is 13 amino acids long. The CDR3: CSVVSGSTDTQYF. CDR3 coding DNA: TGCAGCGTTGTTTCAGGGAGCACAGATACGCAGTATTTT.

The DNA for the CDR3 is TGTGCCAGCAGTCCGGACAGGGGGCAGGCAGATACGCAGTATTTT. Its translation is CASSPDRGQADTQYF. This chain joins TRBV28 and TRBJ2-3, with 11 bases fitting TRBD1. This CDR3 spans 15 amino acids. Germline CDR1 is MDHEN and CDR2 is SYDVKM. V was clipped by 5 bases and J by 4 bases; unmatched bases: 5.

The chain combines TRBV11-2 with TRBJ2-3, with a possible D match to TRBD1 (6 bases). CDR1 and CDR2 (germline): SGHAT, FQNNGV. The CDR3 contains 15 residues. Between the trimmed V and J ends, which lost 3 bases and 1 base, there was a span of 11 bases. The CDR3 here is CASSFGAGGTDTQYF. In DNA form, the CDR3 reads TGTGCCAGCAGCTTTGGGGCAGGGGGCACAGATACGCAGTATTTT.

The chain is built from TRBV7-2 and TRBJ1-1, with 9 positions matching TRBD1. Germline CDR1 reads SGHTA; CDR2 reads FQGNSA. This CDR3 contains 13 residues. With V trimmed by 5 bases and J by 10 bases, 8 bases remained unmatched. CDR3 sequence: CASSAGQGRGAFF. Here the CDR3 DNA reads TGTGCCAGCAGCGCCGGACAGGGGCGCGGAGCTTTCTTT.

V and J are TRBV11-2 and TRBJ1-1; 9 bases align to TRBD1. This CDR3 spans 12 amino acids. Trimming at V came to 5 bases and at J to 9 bases, leaving 4 bases not matched to a gene. The germline gives CDR1 SGHAT, CDR2 FQNNGV. CDR3 DNA sequence: TGTGCCAGCAGCCCTGGGACAGGGAAAGCTTTCTTT. Protein product: CASSPGTGKAFF. Drawing the rest from reference TRBV11-2 and TRBJ1-1, the complete variable domain is EAGVAQSPRYKIIEKRQSVAFWCNPISGHATLYWYQQILGQGPKLLIQFQNNGVVDDSQLPKDRFSAERLKGVDSTLKIQPAKLEDSAVYLCASSPGTGKAFFGQGTRLTVV.